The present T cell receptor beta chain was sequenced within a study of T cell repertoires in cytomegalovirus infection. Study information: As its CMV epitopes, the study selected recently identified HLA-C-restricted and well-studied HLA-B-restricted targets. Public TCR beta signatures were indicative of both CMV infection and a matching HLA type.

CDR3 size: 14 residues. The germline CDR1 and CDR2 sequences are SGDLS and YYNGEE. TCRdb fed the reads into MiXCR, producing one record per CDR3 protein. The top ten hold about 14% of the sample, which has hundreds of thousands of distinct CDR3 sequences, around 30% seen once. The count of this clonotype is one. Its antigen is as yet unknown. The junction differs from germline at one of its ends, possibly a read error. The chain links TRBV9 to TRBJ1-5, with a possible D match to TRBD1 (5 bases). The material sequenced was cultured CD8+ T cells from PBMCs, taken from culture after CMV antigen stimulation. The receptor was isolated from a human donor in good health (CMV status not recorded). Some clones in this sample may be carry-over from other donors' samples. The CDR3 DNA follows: TGTTCCAGCAGCGTAGCGGGGGACGATCAGCCCCAGCATTTT. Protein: CSSSVAGDDQPQHF.